This section outlines one T cell receptor beta chain sequence together with its context. Germline CDR1 is SNHLY and CDR2 is FYNNEI. Trimming took 5 bases from V and 3 from J; bases not matched to a gene: 5. CDR3 length: 14 residues. This sample is drawn from a study of control samples from healthy donors and cancer patients. Clones were read by immunoSEQ multiplex PCR, and TCRdb kept only the in-frame ones, dropping some. Among tens of thousands of clones listed, about 95% were seen once. The receptor was isolated from a woman between 25 and 40 years old in good health. Sequencing was performed on blood. This sequence joins TRBV2 and TRBJ2-5; 8 positions match TRBD2. The CDR3 protein is CASSPGLAKETQYF. The CDR3 region has the DNA TGTGCCAGCAGTCCAGGACTAGCAAAAGAGACCCAGTACTTC.